Presented here are 30 T cell receptor beta chains from one specimen sequenced in a study of T cell repertoires in cytomegalovirus infection. TCRdb fed the reads into MiXCR, producing one record per CDR3 protein. The data hold approximately 500,000 distinct CDR3 sequences, with about 15% observed a single time. The sequencing input was CD8+ T cells from PBMCs. All receptors derive from a human donor in good health (CMV status not recorded). Some clones in this sample may be carry-over from other donors' samples.

At least ten counts were recorded for this clonotype. V usage is TRBV6-6 and J usage is TRBJ2-5; 9 bases align to TRBD2. Germline V gives CDR1 MNHNY, CDR2 SVGAGI (reference sequence). The CDR3 has 20 amino acids. The ends lost 0 bases at V and 2 bases at J; junction bases unmatched: 16. CDR3 in amino acids: CASSYSMSGGGVFGQETQYF. The CDR3 coding sequence is TGTGCCAGCAGTTACTCGATGTCCGGCGGGGGGGTGTTTGGGCAAGAGACCCAGTACTTC.

The V call is TRBV24-1, the J call TRBJ1-6, with a tentative D call TRBD1 (5 bases). Germline V gives CDR1 KGHDR, CDR2 SFDVKD. There are 14 residues in the CDR3. With 3 bases removed from V and 7 bases from J, the gap between germline ends came to 9 bases. The CDR3, as DNA: TGTGCCACCAGTGATCGGGGACCAAATTCACCCCTCCACTTT. It specifies CATSDRGPNSPLHF.

In this sample, this clonotype turned up many times. This chain joins TRBV5-1 and TRBJ2-2, with D maybe TRBD2 (5 bases). V shed 6 bases and J shed 1 base, with 10 bases lying between them. Germline-derived CDR1 and CDR2 are SGHRS and YFSETQ. There are 14 residues in the CDR3. The CDR3 protein is CASIPDLNTGELFF. In nucleotides, the CDR3 is TGCGCCAGCATCCCGGACTTGAACACCGGGGAGCTGTTTTTT.

The chain is built from TRBV7-8 and TRBJ2-7; D not certain. The V gene lost 5 bases and the J gene lost 2 bases, with 10 bases spanning the gap. Germline loops: CDR1 SGHVS, CDR2 FQNEAQ. CDR3 length equals 13 residues. The CDR3 nucleotides are TGTGCCAGCAGCCCCGCTGACGCCTACGAGCAGTACTTC. This gives the protein CASSPADAYEQYF. The variable domain in full, completed from reference TRBV7-8 and TRBJ2-7, reads GAGVSQSPRYKVAKRGQDVALRCDPISGHVSLFWYQQALGQGPEFLTYFQNEAQLDKSGLPSDRFFAERPEGSVSTLKIQRTQQEDSAVYLCASSPADAYEQYFGPGTRLTVT.

A few counts support this clonotype. This chain connects TRBV25-1 to TRBJ2-2, with TRBD2 as a possible D gene (5 bases). Germline lookup yields CDR1 MGHDK and CDR2 SYGVNS. The CDR3 extends over 17 amino acids. V was clipped by 0 bases and J by 6 bases, with 17 bases between them. The CDR3 here is CASSEYHKGVPSGELFF. The CDR3 coding sequence is TGTGCCAGCAGTGAATACCACAAGGGAGTCCCGTCCGGGGAGCTGTTTTTT.

A few counts support this clonotype. CDR3 coding DNA: TGTGCCAGCAGCCAGGGGACAGGGGTAGAGACCCAGTACTTC. Residues: CASSQGTGVETQYF. V is TRBV7-9 and J is TRBJ2-5; 10 positions agree with TRBD1. The length of the CDR3 is 14 residues. Unmatched junction bases numbered 4, after V lost 5 bases and J lost 4 bases. Per the germline V gene, CDR1 is SEHNR and CDR2 is FQNEAQ (reference sequence).

This clonotype was recorded many times. This sequence joins TRBV7-2 and TRBJ1-1; the D gene is possibly TRBD1 (6 bases). The length of the CDR3 is 14 residues. Looked up from germline, CDR1 is SGHTA and CDR2 is FQGNSA. The germline V and J ends were trimmed by 5 bases and 3 bases, with 13 bases remaining between them. The CDR3 coding sequence is TGTGCCAGCAGCCGTGCCAGGGGCGACACTGAAGCTTTCTTT. Its translation is CASSRARGDTEAFF.

Many counts were recorded for this clonotype. The genes are TRBV28 and TRBJ2-1; D is uncertain. There are 12 residues in the CDR3. V was pared by 2 bases and J by 9 bases, with 8 bases between. Germline V gene data show CDR1 as MDHEN and CDR2 as SYDVKM. As DNA, the CDR3 is TGTGCCAGCAGTTTAGGAGCAGTTGAGCAGTTCTTC. As protein: CASSLGAVEQFF.

This clonotype was picked up many times. The rearrangement uses TRBV12-3 or TRBV12-4 and TRBJ1-4; TRBD1 might be the D (6 bases). The CDR3 extends over 16 amino acids. V was cut by 6 bases and J by 7 bases, with 21 bases left in between. The CDR3 DNA is TGTGCCAGCAGCCCTCGGGACACCAAAGATAGTGAAAAACTGTTTTTT. Its protein is CASSPRDTKDSEKLFF.

The rearrangement joins TRBV6-6 to TRBJ1-6, with 10 bases aligning to TRBD1. The CDR3 loop spans 16 amino acids. Unmatched junction bases numbered 3, after V lost 2 bases and J lost 5 bases. In germline, CDR1 is MNHNY, CDR2 SVGAGI (reference sequence). The CDR3 protein is CASSYLTGGNNSPLHF. CDR3 bases: TGTGCCAGCAGTTACCTGACAGGGGGCAATAATTCACCCCTCCACTTT.

This clonotype was seen at least ten times. The chain employs TRBV12-5 and TRBJ2-2; D unclear. V lost 0 bases, J lost 6 bases, and 14 bases lay in between. Germline CDR1 is LGHNT and CDR2 is FRNRAP. The CDR3 contains 16 residues. The CDR3 coding sequence is TGTGCTAGTGGTTTGGTAACCAAAGACCAGGCCGGGGAGCTGTTTTTT. This encodes CASGLVTKDQAGELFF. Full variable domain (rest looked up from reference TRBV12-5 and TRBJ2-2): DARVTQTPRHKVTEMGQEVTMRCQPILGHNTVFWYRQTMMQGLELLAYFRNRAPLDDSGMPKDRFSAEMPDATLATLKIQPSEPRDSAVYFCASGLVTKDQAGELFFGEGSRLTVL.

Notes on this clonotype: This may come from a read error, since a much larger clone is one base off. No conserved phenylalanine or tryptophan ends this CDR3, so it is likely a read error. The CDR3 sequence: CASGLVGIGGAEAFY. CDR3 DNA sequence: TGTGCTAGTGGTTTAGTGGGGATCGGGGGGGCTGAAGCTTTCTAT. The chain joins TRBV12-5 to TRBJ1-1; tentative D call: TRBD1 (5 bases). Trimming took off 3 bases at V and 6 bases at J, with 17 bases between the two ends. Looked up from germline, CDR1 is LGHNT and CDR2 is FRNRAP. This CDR3 comprises 15 residues.

This clonotype has only a few counts. The genes are TRBV19 and TRBJ1-5, with 11 bases matching TRBD1. This CDR3 has 17 amino acids. V gave up 1 base and J gave up 4 bases; unmatched junction bases: 6. Germline assignment: CDR1 LNHDA and CDR2 SQIVND (reference sequence). CDR3 DNA: TGTGCCAGTAGTATAGCGGGGACAGGGGGAAGGAATCAGCCCCAGCATTTT. Translation gives CASSIAGTGGRNQPQHF.

CDR3 DNA sequence: TGTGCCAGCAGCCAAGGGAAGTTCCACGAGCAGTACTTC. Protein sequence: CASSQGKFHEQYF. The rearrangement links TRBV14 to TRBJ2-7; unclear D gene. Germline lookup yields CDR1 SGHDN and CDR2 FVKESK. The V end was cut by 1 base, the J end by 5 bases, with 9 bases between. The CDR3 totals 13 residues.

The V and J genes are TRBV27 and TRBJ2-7, with D maybe TRBD1 (6 bases). Trimming took off 7 bases at V and 0 bases at J, with 13 bases between the two ends. Germline V gene data show CDR1 as MNHEY and CDR2 as SMNVEV (reference sequence). This CDR3 has 14 residues. This CDR3 is CASKLRGSSYEQYF. CDR3 DNA sequence: TGTGCCAGCAAACTGAGGGGGAGCTCCTACGAGCAGTACTTC.

Remarks on this clonotype: A much larger clone lies one base from this, so it may be a read error. V gene TRBV11-2 combines with J gene TRBJ2-7; D is unresolved. From germline, CDR1 is SGHAT and CDR2 FQNNGV. Trimming left V 5 bases short and J 6 bases short, with 11 bases between. There are 12 residues in the CDR3. In DNA form, the CDR3 reads TGTGCCAGCAGCCCCGGGTACTTCGAGCAGTACTTC. This codes for CASSPGYFEQYF.

This CDR3 is CASSLVALEQFF. In DNA form, the CDR3 reads TGTGCCAGCAGCTTAGTAGCGCTAGAGCAGTTCTTC. The rearrangement uses TRBV7-9 and TRBJ2-1; the D gene is possibly TRBD2 (5 bases). The ends were cut back, 1 base at V and 10 bases at J, with 8 bases in the middle. This CDR3 has 12 amino acids. Germline CDR1 is SEHNR and CDR2 is FQNEAQ (reference sequence).

The chain links TRBV5-1 to TRBJ2-3; D is uncertain. Germline CDR1 SGHRS, CDR2 YFSETQ. V gave up 2 bases and J gave up 0 bases, with 13 bases separating them. The CDR3 is 16 amino acids. The chain's CDR3 is CASSLYSDLSTDTQYF. The CDR3 DNA follows: TGCGCCAGCAGCTTATACTCGGATCTTAGCACAGATACGCAGTATTTT.

This clonotype was detected a few times. The chain couples TRBV5-1 to TRBJ1-1; maybe TRBD1 (5 bases). CDR1 and CDR2 (germline): SGHRS, YFSETQ. The CDR3 runs 16 residues. Trimming stripped 0 bases from V and 0 bases from J, with 12 bases between. The CDR3 nucleotides read TGCGCCAGCAGCTTGGTGGGCGAGGGGTTGAACACTGAAGCTTTCTTT. It is translated as CASSLVGEGLNTEAFF.

This clonotype was detected many times. The V gene is TRBV11-2, the J gene TRBJ2-7; maybe TRBD2 (6 bases). CDR3 length: 13 amino acids. Trimming cost V 5 bases and J 3 bases, with 11 bases left between them. CDR1 and CDR2 (germline): SGHAT, FQNNGV. The chain's CDR3 is CASSIWGDYEQYF. CDR3 bases: TGTGCCAGCAGCATCTGGGGGGACTACGAGCAGTACTTC.

This clonotype was counted a few times. A read error may be the cause here, since a much bigger clone is one base away. In this CDR3 the conserved last residue, phenylalanine or tryptophan, is missing, so a read error is likely. The chain is built from TRBV7-9 and TRBJ1-2; TRBD1 might be the D (5 bases). The V end was cut by 5 bases, the J end by 2 bases, with 15 bases between. Germline V gene data show CDR1 as SEHNR and CDR2 as FQNEAQ (reference sequence). The CDR3 has 15 amino acids. The CDR3 DNA reads TGTGCCAGCAGCCGAGGGGAAGGGATCAACTATGGCTACACCTTA. It yields the protein CASSRGEGINYGYTL.

In the case of this clonotype: Because it lacks the conserved phenylalanine or tryptophan at the end, this CDR3 is likely a read error. No DNA is shown, since the ends of the CDR3 on it are uncertain; the CDR3 is the one TCRdb lists. V usage is TRBV7-2 and J usage is TRBJ2-7. The germline V gene encodes CDR1 SGHTA and CDR2 FQGNSA. The CDR3 spans 11 residues, counting both ends. CDR3 sequence reads: CASSLAYEQDL.

This clonotype appeared many times. The chain has TRBV23-1 and TRBJ2-1; perhaps D is TRBD1 or TRBD2 (7 bases each). TRBV23-1 has ORF status, its function being uncertain. The CDR3 has 16 residues. The germline V and J ends were trimmed by 7 bases and 5 bases, with 21 bases remaining between them. The DNA of the CDR3 is TGCGCCAGCACCCCCCCGGGGGGCAGGGGGAACAATGAGCAGTTCTTC. This sequence encodes CASTPPGGRGNNEQFF.

This clonotype was observed a handful of times. The gene calls are TRBV6-6 and TRBJ1-1; D might be TRBD1 (5 bases). CDR3 size: 17 residues. V was clipped by 0 bases and J by 5 bases, with 19 bases between them. Germline CDR1 reads MNHNY; CDR2 reads SVGAGI (reference sequence). The CDR3 sequence is CASSYSLWVAGVTEAFF. The CDR3 bases are TGTGCCAGCAGTTACTCGTTATGGGTTGCGGGGGTAACTGAAGCTTTCTTT.

This clonotype came up a few times. J is TRBJ2-7 and V is TRBV6-5; TRBD2 matches at 7 bases. CDR3 size: 13 residues. Germline loops: CDR1 MNHEY, CDR2 SVGAGI. V gave up 2 bases and J gave up 5 bases; unmatched junction bases: 3. CDR3 amino acids: CASSYGRDDEQYF. The CDR3 DNA reads TGTGCCAGCAGTTACGGGAGGGACGACGAGCAGTACTTC.

The rearrangement links TRBV9 to TRBJ2-2; 9 positions agree with TRBD1. Germline CDR1 is SGDLS and CDR2 is YYNGEE. The junction had 7 bases not matched to a gene; V was cut back by 4 bases and J by 0 bases. The length of the CDR3 is 17 residues. This CDR3 is CASSTRRTGANTGELFF. In DNA form, the CDR3 reads TGTGCCAGCAGCACGAGAAGGACAGGGGCGAACACCGGGGAGCTGTTTTTT.

This clonotype appeared many times. This chain joins TRBV12-3 or TRBV12-4 and TRBJ1-3; 8 bases are a match to TRBD1. The CDR3 sequence is 16 residues long. V trimming: 6 bases; J trimming: 1 base; junction bases outside the gene matches: 8. CDR3 residues: CASRGGQGISGNTIYF. The CDR3 coding sequence is TGTGCCAGCAGGGGAGGACAGGGTATTTCTGGAAACACCATATATTTT.

The chain carries TRBV6-6 and TRBJ2-5; the match to TRBD2 covers 10 bases. In germline, CDR1 is MNHNY, CDR2 SVGAGI (reference sequence). The junction had 8 bases not matched to a gene; V was cut back by 0 bases and J by 1 base. The CDR3 contains 18 residues. CDR3 region: CASSYSKASGGSQETQYF. CDR3 coding DNA: TGTGCCAGCAGTTACTCGAAGGCTAGCGGGGGCTCCCAAGAGACCCAGTACTTC.

In this sample, this clonotype turned up many times. The rearrangement joins TRBV28 to TRBJ2-2; D is uncertain. CDR1 and CDR2 from the germline V gene are MDHEN and SYDVKM. Trimming took off 3 bases at V and 1 base at J, with 6 bases between the two ends. The CDR3 is 14 amino acids. CDR3: CASSFQENTGELFF. DNA for the CDR3: TGTGCCAGCAGTTTTCAGGAGAACACCGGGGAGCTGTTTTTT. Filled out from reference TRBV28 and TRBJ2-2, the complete variable domain reads DVKVTQSSRYLVKRTGEKVFLECVQDMDHENMFWYRQDPGLGLRLIYFSYDVKMKEKGDIPEGYSVSREKKERFSLILESASTNQTSMYLCASSFQENTGELFFGEGSRLTVL.

This chain connects TRBV9 to TRBJ2-3; D might be TRBD2 (5 bases). CDR3 size: 13 residues. Germline CDR1 is SGDLS and CDR2 is YYNGEE. Trimming pared 4 bases from V and 7 bases from J, leaving 13 bases between. The CDR3, as DNA: TGTGCCAGCAGCCCACCTCCGGGGAATACGCAGTATTTT. Protein product: CASSPPPGNTQYF.